The 28 T cell receptor beta chains listed next were all sequenced from one sample in a study of blood T cell repertoires in COVID-19. The protocol was immunoSEQ multiplex PCR, while the TCRdb copy is restricted to in-frame clones and leaves out a portion. The sample includes about 98,000 clones, around 86% of them seen just once. Sequencing used peripheral blood. The receptors stem from a man aged 45 to 65 with acute or convalescent COVID-19.

The chain has TRBV3-1 (or the pseudogene TRBV3-2) and TRBJ1-1; D might be TRBD1 (5 bases). This CDR3 is built from 14 residues. From germline, CDR1 is LGHDT and CDR2 YNNKEL (reference sequence). The V end lost 0 bases, the J end lost 10 bases, and 15 bases lay between the germline ends. CDR3 sequence: CASSQDRVGVGAFF. The CDR3 nucleotides read TGTGCCAGCAGCCAAGATCGAGTAGGGGTCGGAGCTTTCTTT.

The chain joins TRBV15 to TRBJ1-3; the D gene is possibly TRBD1 (5 bases). Per germline, CDR1 LNHNV and CDR2 YYDKDF (reference sequence). This CDR3 comprises 16 residues. Trimming stripped 0 bases from V and 7 bases from J, with 16 bases between. The CDR3 here is CATSRDPQGAANTIYF. The CDR3 DNA follows: TGTGCCACCAGCAGAGATCCCCAGGGCGCCGCGAACACCATATATTTT.

CDR3 DNA sequence: TGTGCTAGTGGACCCGGGACAGGGGACTACCAAGAGACCCAGTACTTC. Translated: CASGPGTGDYQETQYF. This rearrangement joins TRBV12-5 to TRBJ2-5; 10 bases line up with TRBD1. Germline V CDR1 and CDR2: LGHNT, FRNRAP. This CDR3 comprises 16 residues. V lost 6 bases to trimming and J lost 0 bases; unmatched junction nucleotides: 7.

The chain is built from TRBV20-1 and TRBJ2-5; D is undetermined. Trimming cost V 1 base and J 5 bases, with 5 bases left between them. Germline loops: CDR1 DFQATT, CDR2 SNEGSKA (reference sequence). The CDR3 is 11 amino acids. CDR3: CSARAGETQYF. The CDR3 coding sequence is TGCAGTGCTAGAGCGGGTGAGACCCAGTACTTC.

The chain recombines TRBV5-5 with TRBJ1-6; D gene unclear. Germline CDR1 SGHKS, CDR2 YYEKEE (reference sequence). The CDR3 is 16 amino acids. V gave up 2 bases and J gave up 7 bases, with 16 bases separating them. The CDR3 spells CASSFNPRQINSPLHF. The CDR3 DNA sequence: TGTGCCAGCAGCTTCAACCCAAGACAAATAAATTCACCCCTCCACTTT. The variable domain in full, with the rest retrieved from reference TRBV5-5 and TRBJ1-6, is DAGVTQSPTHLIKTRGQQVTLRCSPISGHKSVSWYQQVLGQGPQFIFQYYEKEERGRGNFPDRFSARQFPNYSSELNVNALLLGDSALYLCASSFNPRQINSPLHFGNGTRLTVT.

The CDR3 spells CASSSDIPGRNSPLHF. The CDR3 DNA reads TGTGCCAGCAGTTCGGACATTCCAGGGAGGAATTCACCCCTCCACTTT. The V and J genes are TRBV7-9 and TRBJ1-6, with a weak D call TRBD1 (5 bases). The germline CDR1 and CDR2 sequences are SEHNR and FQNEAQ (reference sequence). V lost 6 bases to trimming and J lost 7 bases, with 19 bases between them. The CDR3 runs to 16 residues.

This clone was counted between two and nine times. This chain uses TRBV6-5 with TRBJ2-3; D possibly corresponds to TRBD1 (5 bases). This CDR3 has 15 residues. V lost 0 bases to trimming and J lost 2 bases, with 9 bases between them. Germline CDR1 MNHEY, CDR2 SVGAGI. The CDR3 bases are TGTGCCAGCAGTTACTCAGGACAACTCACAGATACGCAGTATTTT. Translated, it gives CASSYSGQLTDTQYF.

The chain links TRBV7-8 to TRBJ1-1; tentatively, D is TRBD1 (6 bases). CDR3 length equals 15 residues. V was trimmed by 5 bases and J by 6 bases, leaving 19 bases between them. The germline V gene has CDR1 SGHVS and CDR2 FQNEAQ. DNA of the CDR3: TGTGCCAGCAGCCTTAACAGGGATGCGCTGGCTGAAGCTTTCTTT. Translating it yields CASSLNRDALAEAFF.

The rearrangement links TRBV9 to TRBJ2-7; D unclear. The CDR3 is 14 residues long. Trimming removed 0 bases at V and 3 bases at J, with 10 bases between. The germline gives CDR1 SGDLS, CDR2 YYNGEE. The CDR3 region has the DNA TGTGCCAGCAGCGTAGCGACCGCTAGCTACGAGCAGTACTTC. As protein: CASSVATASYEQYF.

This chain uses TRBV19 with TRBJ1-2; no clear D. This CDR3 is 16 amino acids long. V lost 0 bases to trimming and J lost 0 bases, with 11 bases between them. The germline gives CDR1 LNHDA, CDR2 SQIVND (reference sequence). The CDR3 sequence is CASSIEGGPTNYGYTF. CDR3 in DNA: TGTGCCAGTAGTATAGAGGGAGGACCTACTAACTATGGCTACACCTTC.

The rearrangement uses TRBV7-9 and TRBJ2-3; D is unclear. CDR3 length equals 12 residues. The V end lost 3 bases, the J end lost 3 bases, and 4 bases lay between the germline ends. Germline lookup yields CDR1 SEHNR and CDR2 FQNEAQ (reference sequence). CDR3 region: CASSFSTDTQYF. In DNA, the CDR3 is TGTGCCAGCAGCTTTTCGACAGATACGCAGTATTTT. The full variable domain, its missing parts supplied by reference TRBV7-9 and TRBJ2-3, is DTGVSQNPRHKITKRGQNVTFRCDPISEHNRLYWYRQTLGQGPEFLTYFQNEAQLEKSRLLSDRFSAERPKGSFSTLEIQRTEQGDSAMYLCASSFSTDTQYFGPGTRLTVL.

J is TRBJ1-5 and V is TRBV5-6, with D maybe TRBD1 (6 bases). Trimming took off 0 bases at V and 5 bases at J, with 9 bases between the two ends. Germline CDR1 is SGHDT and CDR2 is YYEEEE. The CDR3 length is 14 residues. The CDR3 sequence is CASSLGQDDQPQHF. For the CDR3, the DNA is TGTGCCAGCAGCTTGGGACAGGATGATCAGCCCCAGCATTTT.

This CDR3 reads CASSPSGGDGTEAFF. CDR3 coding DNA: TGCGCCAGCTCCCCGTCAGGGGGCGATGGCACTGAAGCTTTCTTT. The chain couples TRBV5-1 to TRBJ1-1; 8 nucleotides line up with TRBD1. Germline CDR1 and CDR2: SGHRS and YFSETQ. The V gene end was trimmed by 7 bases and the J gene end by 4 bases; junction bases not matched to a gene: 12. This CDR3 region has 15 residues.

V is TRBV30 and J is TRBJ2-1, with D uncertain. CDR1 and CDR2 (germline): GTSNPN, SVGIG (reference sequence). The CDR3 totals 14 residues. V was pared by 5 bases and J by 8 bases, with 19 bases between. The CDR3 nucleotides read TGTGCCTGGGCAGTCGGTCTAGGTGTCGATGAGCAGTTCTTC. Protein product: CAWAVGLGVDEQFF.

This chain links TRBV6-5 with TRBJ2-2; 8 positions agree with TRBD1. The germline CDR1 and CDR2 sequences are MNHEY and SVGAGI. The ends lost 6 bases at V and 2 bases at J; junction bases unmatched: 5. CDR3 length equals 15 residues. CDR3 DNA sequence: TGTGCCAGCAGCCGGACAGGGTCAAACACCGGGGAGCTGTTTTTT. Encoded protein: CASSRTGSNTGELFF.

The chain is built from TRBV3-1 (or the pseudogene TRBV3-2) and TRBJ1-2, with 7 bases matching TRBD1. CDR1 is LGHDT, CDR2 YNNKEL, per germline (reference sequence). The CDR3 is 15 residues long. V shed 5 bases, J shed 2 bases, and the junction held 8 bases outside the gene matches. The CDR3 nucleotides are TGTGCCAGCAGCTTTCGACAGGGATGGAACTATGGCTACACCTTC. Amino acid sequence: CASSFRQGWNYGYTF.

The rearrangement uses TRBV19 and TRBJ2-1; 13 bases are a match to TRBD2. J was trimmed by 0 bases and V by 8 bases; bases with no gene match: 7. This CDR3 region has 17 residues. CDR1 is LNHDA, CDR2 SQIVND, per germline (reference sequence). In nucleotides, the CDR3 is TGTGCCAGTGGGGGACTAGCGGGAATTAGCTCCTACAATGAGCAGTTCTTC. It codes for CASGGLAGISSYNEQFF. Combining the CDR3 with reference TRBV19 and TRBJ2-1 gives the whole variable domain DGGITQSPKYLFRKEGQNVTLSCEQNLNHDAMYWYRQDPGQGLRLIYYSQIVNDFQKGDIAEGYSVSREKKESFPLTVTSAQKNPTAFYLCASGGLAGISSYNEQFFGPGTRLTVL.

The chain is built from TRBV9 and TRBJ2-3, with TRBD2 as a possible D gene (6 bases). The CDR3 sequence is 15 residues long. Germline V CDR1 and CDR2: SGDLS, YYNGEE. Trimming cost V 0 bases and J 2 bases, with 10 bases left between them. The CDR3 nucleotides are TGTGCCAGCAGCGTAGGCGGGGCACACACAGATACGCAGTATTTT. It specifies CASSVGGAHTDTQYF.

This clone was recorded a few times. The chain carries TRBV5-6 and TRBJ1-1; TRBD1 aligns across 10 bases. The length of the CDR3 is 15 residues. Germline assignment: CDR1 SGHDT and CDR2 YYEEEE. Trimming cost V 4 bases and J 5 bases; bases outside gene matches: 8. In nucleotides, the CDR3 is TGTGCCAGCAGCCCAGGGACAGGGGTAGTGACTGAAGCTTTCTTT. Translation: CASSPGTGVVTEAFF. Drawing the rest from reference TRBV5-6 and TRBJ1-1, the complete variable domain is DAGVTQSPTHLIKTRGQQVTLRCSPKSGHDTVSWYQQALGQGPQFIFQYYEEEERQRGNFPDRFSGHQFPNYSSELNVNALLLGDSALYLCASSPGTGVVTEAFFGQGTRLTVV.

J is TRBJ1-1 and V is TRBV4-1; D is ambiguous. Trimming took 2 bases from V and 1 from J, leaving 8 bases between them. The CDR3 loop spans 14 amino acids. Looked up from germline, CDR1 is MGHRA and CDR2 is YSYEKL. The DNA for the CDR3 is TGCGCCAGCAGCCAACCCACTAAGAACACTGAAGCTTTCTTT. It specifies CASSQPTKNTEAFF.

The V gene is TRBV27, the J gene TRBJ1-1; D ambiguous. Trimming pared 5 bases from V and 0 bases from J, leaving 16 bases between. Germline V gene data show CDR1 as MNHEY and CDR2 as SMNVEV (reference sequence). The CDR3 consists of 16 residues. The CDR3 DNA follows: TGTGCCAGCAGTCAACACCCACAGATCATGAACACTGAAGCTTTCTTT. This gives the protein CASSQHPQIMNTEAFF.

The V call is TRBV4-1, the J call TRBJ2-1; 7 bases map to TRBD2. This CDR3 is built from 16 residues. The V segment lost 3 bases and the J segment 2 bases; nucleotides outside the gene matches: 7. Germline V gene sequence: CDR1 MGHRA, CDR2 YSYEKL. CDR3 region: CASSHGGLLAYNEQFF. The CDR3 bases are TGCGCCAGCAGCCACGGGGGACTACTTGCCTACAATGAGCAGTTCTTC.

This clone was counted only a few times. The V gene is TRBV5-1, the J gene TRBJ1-1, with D perhaps TRBD1 (6 bases). Germline lookup yields CDR1 SGHRS and CDR2 YFSETQ. Between the trimmed V and J ends, which lost 5 bases and 4 bases, there was a span of 9 bases. This CDR3 has 12 amino acids. CDR3 DNA sequence: TGCGCCAGCAGGGAAGGGGGCACTGAAGCTTTCTTT. Translated: CASREGGTEAFF.

The rearrangement joins TRBV7-2 to TRBJ2-5, with 8 bases matching TRBD2. The CDR3 extends over 14 amino acids. Germline CDR1 is SGHTA and CDR2 is FQGNSA. J was trimmed by 2 bases and V by 5 bases; bases with no gene match: 4. CDR3 coding DNA: TGTGCCAGCAGCCTCGGACTAGCTCAAGAGACCCAGTACTTC. Protein sequence: CASSLGLAQETQYF. Full variable domain (outside the CDR3, taken from reference TRBV7-2 and TRBJ2-5): GAGVSQSPSNKVTEKGKDVELRCDPISGHTALYWYRQSLGQGLEFLIYFQGNSAPDKSGLPSDRFSAERTGGSVSTLTIQRTQQEDSAVYLCASSLGLAQETQYFGPGTRLLVL.

The rearrangement links TRBV7-2 to TRBJ2-7; 7 bases are a match to TRBD2. Losses at the gene ends were 2 bases for V and 3 bases for J; bases not matched to a gene: 7. Germline-derived CDR1 and CDR2 are SGHTA and FQGNSA. This CDR3 spans 15 amino acids. The CDR3 nucleotides read TGTGCCAGCAGCTTATCGGGCGGGAGCAACTACGAGCAGTACTTC. It codes for CASSLSGGSNYEQYF.

Points on this clone: An end of the junction does not agree with germline; a read error may underlie this. V is TRBV10-3 and J is TRBJ1-1; TRBD1 might be the D (6 bases). CDR1 is ENHRY and CDR2 is SYGVKD in the germline V gene. The CDR3 loop spans 11 amino acids. DNA of the CDR3: TGTGCCATCAGTGAGGGAGTAGGGGGACAATTT. This encodes CAISEGVGGQF.

V and J are TRBV19 and TRBJ1-5, with a possible D match to TRBD1 (6 bases). The V end lost 5 bases, the J end lost 7 bases, and 15 bases lay between the germline ends. Germline V gives CDR1 LNHDA, CDR2 SQIVND (reference sequence). The CDR3 is 14 residues long. DNA for the CDR3: TGTGCCAGTAGTTACACCGGGACACAGCAGCCCCAGCATTTT. This sequence encodes CASSYTGTQQPQHF.

The V gene is TRBV9, the J gene TRBJ2-3; 10 bases are a match to TRBD2. Trimming took 0 bases from V and 6 from J; bases not matched to a gene: 7. This CDR3 is built from 16 residues. Germline values: CDR1 SGDLS, CDR2 YYNGEE. The CDR3 region has the DNA TGTGCCAGCAGCGTAGCCAGCGGGAGGGCCGGTGATACGCAGTATTTT. It codes for CASSVASGRAGDTQYF.